The 15 T cell receptor beta chains below all came from one sample that was sequenced in a study of blood T cell repertoires in COVID-19. Clones were sequenced by immunoSEQ multiplex PCR, and TCRdb holds only the in-frame ones, with some missing. The table lists some 120,000 clones, 65% to 80% of them singletons. Input material: peripheral blood. These receptor sequences come from a human donor with acute or convalescent COVID-19. The donor label of this sample is uncertain.

By proportion, this clone is medium-sized (0.01 to 0.1%). This chain uses TRBV30 with TRBJ2-1; TRBD2 aligns across 14 bases. Germline-derived CDR1 and CDR2 are GTSNPN and SVGIG (reference sequence). The V segment lost 2 bases and the J segment 7 bases; nucleotides outside the gene matches: 4. This CDR3 region has 15 residues. The CDR3 bases are TGTGCCTGGAGTCAGACTAGCGGGGGGGCAAATGAGCAGTTCTTC. It codes for CAWSQTSGGANEQFF.

This sequence joins TRBV6-5 and TRBJ1-2; 8 bases agree with TRBD1. Germline loops: CDR1 MNHEY, CDR2 SVGAGI. The CDR3 runs 14 residues. The junction had 10 bases not matched to a gene; V was cut back by 6 bases and J by 7 bases. The CDR3 spells CASSAIDRGAGYTF. The CDR3 DNA follows: TGTGCCAGCAGCGCAATCGACAGGGGAGCTGGCTACACCTTC.

A few counts support this clone. This chain uses TRBV2 with TRBJ2-5; D is possibly TRBD1 (6 bases). Germline V lookup: CDR1 SNHLY, CDR2 FYNNEI. This CDR3 region has 13 residues. Trimming shortened V by 6 bases and J by 4 bases, and 12 bases separated the two germline ends. The CDR3 coding sequence is TGTGCCAGCAGCCCGACAGGAGGAGAGACCCAGTACTTC. Its translation: CASSPTGGETQYF.

V and J are TRBV28 and TRBJ1-2, with D perhaps matching TRBD1 (5 bases). CDR1 is MDHEN and CDR2 is SYDVKM in the germline V gene. CDR3 length: 14 amino acids. Trimming removed 6 bases from V and 4 bases from J, with 15 bases in between. CDR3 loop: CASSSGRGGYGYTF. The DNA for the CDR3 is TGTGCCAGCAGCTCCGGTAGGGGAGGCTATGGCTACACCTTC.

This rearrangement joins TRBV30 to TRBJ2-2; 8 bases map to TRBD1. Losses at the gene ends were 5 bases for V and 4 bases for J; bases not matched to a gene: 6. The germline CDR1 and CDR2 sequences are GTSNPN and SVGIG (reference sequence). CDR3 length equals 14 residues. The CDR3: CAWQDRVTTGELFF. CDR3 sequence (DNA): TGTGCCTGGCAGGACAGGGTTACCACCGGGGAGCTGTTTTTT.

The genes are TRBV18 and TRBJ2-2; 12 bases are shared with TRBD2. The CDR3 has 17 residues. Germline V gene lookup returns CDR1 KGHSH and CDR2 LQKENI. V gave up 2 bases and J gave up 7 bases; unmatched junction bases: 8. The DNA for the CDR3 is TGTGCCAGCTCACCATTTGGACTAGCGGGGCTGAACGGGGAGCTGTTTTTT. The encoded protein is CASSPFGLAGLNGELFF.

The chain joins TRBV6-5 to TRBJ1-1, with D unclear. Germline CDR1 reads MNHEY; CDR2 reads SVGAGI. Between the trimmed V and J ends, which lost 6 bases and 7 bases, there was a span of 15 bases. CDR3 length equals 13 residues. This CDR3 is CASSHSRTSEAFF. CDR3 DNA sequence: TGTGCCAGCAGCCACAGCCGAACAAGTGAAGCTTTCTTT.

This clone was counted a single time. The chain uses TRBV5-1 and TRBJ1-1; 7 bases line up with TRBD1. The CDR3 extends over 14 amino acids. The J segment lost 4 bases and the V segment lost 4 bases, leaving 7 bases of the junction unmatched. The germline CDR1 and CDR2 sequences are SGHRS and YFSETQ. The CDR3 spells CASSDRAGGTEAFF. CDR3 DNA sequence: TGCGCCAGCAGCGACAGGGCTGGGGGCACTGAAGCTTTCTTT.

The chain employs TRBV21-1 and TRBJ1-5. TRBV21-1 corresponds to a pseudogene. The CDR3 covers 14 residues. CDR3 amino acids: CASTEGGANQPQHF. The CDR3 bases are TGTGCCAGCACCGAAGGGGGGGCCAATCAGCCCCAGCATTTT.

J is TRBJ1-2 and V is TRBV12-3 or TRBV12-4; D unclear. Trimming stripped 3 bases from V and 1 base from J, with 3 bases between. This CDR3 is built from 12 residues. Here the CDR3 reads CASSFRNYGYTF. The CDR3 region has the DNA TGTGCCAGCAGTTTTCGTAACTATGGCTACACCTTC.

This rearrangement joins TRBV5-6 to TRBJ2-3; 7 nucleotides align to TRBD1. The CDR3 sequence is 15 residues long. After removal of 4 bases from V and 2 bases from J, the junction contained 7 bases not matched to a gene. Germline CDR1 is SGHDT and CDR2 is YYEEEE. The CDR3 DNA is TGTGCCAGCAGCCCGGGACAGAGAATCACAGATACGCAGTATTTT. It specifies CASSPGQRITDTQYF.

This chain uses TRBV14 with TRBJ2-1; the D gene is possibly TRBD1 (5 bases). The V gene lost 0 bases and the J gene lost 9 bases, with 9 bases spanning the gap. This CDR3 region has 13 residues. Per the germline V gene, CDR1 is SGHDN and CDR2 is FVKESK. CDR3 bases: TGTGCCAGCAGCCAAGATAGGGGTGGTGAGCAGTTCTTC. Its protein is CASSQDRGGEQFF. Complete variable domain (other parts from reference TRBV14 and TRBJ2-1): EAGVTQFPSHSVIEKGQTVTLRCDPISGHDNLYWYRRVMGKEIKFLLHFVKESKQDESGMPNNRFLAERTGGTYSTLKVQPAELEDSGVYFCASSQDRGGEQFFGPGTRLTVL.

This chain links TRBV6-5 with TRBJ1-4, with 8 bases matching TRBD1. The CDR3 covers 15 residues. Germline CDR1 MNHEY, CDR2 SVGAGI. V trimming: 0 bases; J trimming: 7 bases; junction bases outside the gene matches: 4. CDR3 in amino acids: CASSYSGRGLEKLFF. The CDR3 bases are TGTGCCAGCAGTTACTCGGGCAGGGGGCTTGAAAAACTGTTTTTT.

This sequence joins TRBV3-1 (or the pseudogene TRBV3-2) and TRBJ2-7, with TRBD2 identical over 12 bases. CDR3 size: 13 residues. Losses at the gene ends were 8 bases for V and 5 bases for J; bases not matched to a gene: 4. Per germline, CDR1 LGHDT and CDR2 YNNKEL (reference sequence). The CDR3 DNA reads TGTGCCAGCGGAAGACTAGCGGGGGACGAGCAGTACTTC. It yields the protein CASGRLAGDEQYF.

Notes on this clone: Sequence at one end of the junction differs from germline and may be a read error. The V and J genes are TRBV30 and TRBJ2-7; D is possibly TRBD1 (5 bases). Germline V gene sequence: CDR1 GTSNPN, CDR2 SVGIG (reference sequence). This CDR3 spans 13 amino acids. The CDR3 DNA sequence: TGTGCCTGGAGTGTGGGGCCCGGTTACGAGCAATACTTC. Encoded protein: CAWSVGPGYEQYF.